The 22 T cell receptor beta chains presented below share a single source sample, sequenced in a study of early T cells in non-severe SARS-CoV-2 infection. TCRdb passed the 5' RACE reads through MiXCR, listing each CDR3 protein once. The top ten clones hold roughly 4.4% of a sample with about 26,000 distinct CDR3 sequences, roughly 5.3% of them seen once. The sequenced sample was whole blood. These receptors came from an adult who was a healthcare worker with PCR-confirmed SARS-CoV-2 infection or an uninfected control (not recorded which).

Ten or more counts support this clonotype. The rearrangement uses TRBV14 and TRBJ2-1, with 8 bases fitting TRBD2. V lost 3 bases and J lost 15; bases outside the gene matches: 4. This CDR3 spans 11 amino acids. Germline-derived CDR1 and CDR2 are SGHDN and FVKESK. DNA for the CDR3: TGTGCCAGCAGCCAGAGCGGGAGACGGTTCTTC. This encodes CASSQSGRRFF. The full variable domain, completed using reference TRBV14 and TRBJ2-1, is EAGVTQFPSHSVIEKGQTVTLRCDPISGHDNLYWYRRVMGKEIKFLLHFVKESKQDESGMPNNRFLAERTGGTYSTLKVQPAELEDSGVYFCASSQSGRRFFGPGTRLTVL.

This clonotype was counted at least ten times. The chain uses TRBV28 and TRBJ2-1; the match to TRBD1 covers 7 bases. The CDR3 covers 16 residues. Germline CDR1 reads MDHEN; CDR2 reads SYDVKM. V dropped 7 bases and J dropped 0; count of bases not matched to a gene: 9. The CDR3: CASIKGGGSSYNEQFF. CDR3 sequence (DNA): TGTGCCAGCATCAAAGGGGGCGGAAGCTCCTACAATGAGCAGTTCTTC.

Many counts were recorded for this clonotype. The J gene is TRBJ2-7, the V gene TRBV5-1; 7 bases align to TRBD1. Germline trimming cut 4 bases from V and 1 base from J; bases unmatched to any gene: 5. CDR1 SGHRS and CDR2 YFSETQ come from the germline V gene. The CDR3 has 14 amino acids. The CDR3 sequence is CASSLGQRSYEQYF. DNA of the CDR3: TGCGCCAGCAGCCTGGGACAGAGGTCCTACGAGCAGTACTTC. The variable domain in full, with the rest retrieved from reference TRBV5-1 and TRBJ2-7, is KAGVTQTPRYLIKTRGQQVTLSCSPISGHRSVSWYQQTPGQGLQFLFEYFSETQRNKGNFPGRFSGRQFSNSRSEMNVSTLELGDSALYLCASSLGQRSYEQYFGPGTRLTVT.

This clonotype was seen ten or more times. The chain carries TRBV5-1 and TRBJ1-1, with TRBD1 matching over 8 bases. The CDR3 has 15 amino acids. Germline CDR1 and CDR2: SGHRS and YFSETQ. V was pared by 3 bases and J by 4 bases, with 8 bases of the junction left unmatched. The CDR3 DNA sequence: TGCGCCAGCAGCTCCCAGGGGGCGACCCGCACTGAAGCTTTCTTT. It specifies CASSSQGATRTEAFF.

This clonotype was counted between two and nine times. This chain uses TRBV5-4 with TRBJ1-2, with TRBD1 as a possible D gene (5 bases). Looked up from germline, CDR1 is SGHNT and CDR2 is YYREEE (reference sequence). The V gene lost 4 bases and the J gene lost 6 bases, with 19 bases spanning the gap. The CDR3 sequence is 15 residues long. This chain's CDR3 is CASSPSGHGQNGYTF. CDR3 coding DNA: TGTGCCAGCAGCCCCTCAGGACACGGGCAGAATGGCTACACCTTC.

This clonotype appeared many times. The CDR3 DNA follows: TGTGCCAGCAGAGCCCGAGACAGGGGGCGGTTTGCTGGAAACACCATATATTTT. Encoded protein: CASRARDRGRFAGNTIYF. The genes are TRBV2 and TRBJ1-3, with TRBD1 matching 10 bases. From germline, CDR1 is SNHLY and CDR2 FYNNEI. V shed 6 bases, J shed 2 bases, and the junction held 13 bases outside the gene matches. The CDR3 spans 18 residues.

This clonotype was recorded many times. The chain uses TRBV6-4 and TRBJ2-1; 13 bases fit TRBD2. V gave up 6 bases and J gave up 9 bases; unmatched junction bases: 5. The CDR3 consists of 14 residues. Looked up from germline, CDR1 is MRHNA and CDR2 is SNTAGT. CDR3 nucleotide sequence: TGTGCCAGCAGAAGGACTAGCGGGAGTGCTGAGCAGTTCTTC. Translating it yields CASRRTSGSAEQFF.

This clonotype was counted many times. The rearrangement joins TRBV18 to TRBJ1-5; weak D call: TRBD1 (5 bases). The CDR3 totals 13 residues. The V end lost 5 bases, the J end lost 5 bases, and 10 bases lay between the germline ends. Germline CDR1 and CDR2: KGHSH and LQKENI. CDR3 residues: CASSSQDDQPQHF. For the CDR3, the DNA is TGTGCCAGCTCATCACAGGATGATCAGCCCCAGCATTTT.

This clonotype has at least ten counts. The chain is built from TRBV5-1 and TRBJ2-2; D assignment may be TRBD1 or TRBD2 (6 bases each). This CDR3 region has 14 residues. CDR1 is SGHRS, CDR2 YFSETQ, per germline. V was shortened by 6 bases and J by 4 bases, with 13 bases between the two germline ends. The CDR3 DNA follows: TGCGCCAGCAAAACCAGGGGAGGCACCGGGGAGCTGTTTTTT. Its protein is CASKTRGGTGELFF.

This clonotype was detected a few times. The genes are TRBV6-2 or TRBV6-3 and TRBJ2-7; a weak D match, TRBD2 (5 bases). Germline CDR1 MNHEY, CDR2 SVGEGT. This CDR3 has 15 residues. Between the trimmed V and J ends, which lost 6 bases and 6 bases, there was a span of 21 bases. The CDR3 spells CASSPRGWTDSEQYF. The CDR3 DNA reads TGTGCCAGCAGCCCCCGAGGGTGGACGGATAGCGAGCAGTACTTC.

V and J are TRBV19 and TRBJ2-4; TRBD2 aligns across 10 bases. CDR1 and CDR2 (germline): LNHDA, SQIVND (reference sequence). V was clipped by 4 bases and J by 5 bases; unmatched bases: 5. The CDR3 contains 15 residues. The CDR3 bases are TGTGCCAGTAGTACACTAGCGGGAAAGCAAAACATTCAGTACTTC. It specifies CASSTLAGKQNIQYF.

At least ten counts were recorded for this clonotype. The rearrangement uses TRBV28 and TRBJ2-1; D might be TRBD1 or TRBD2, each matching 7 bases. Trimming took off 4 bases at V and 5 bases at J, with 39 bases between the two ends. Germline loops: CDR1 MDHEN, CDR2 SYDVKM. CDR3 size: 23 residues. The CDR3 region has the DNA TGTGCCAGCAGTTCTGCCCGGGACAGATTGGGCTTTAAGATTGGGGGGGCGGACAATGAGCAGTTCTTC. Translated, it gives CASSSARDRLGFKIGGADNEQFF.

This clonotype was seen repeatedly, ten times or more. This chain links TRBV6-5 with TRBJ1-4; unclear D gene. Trimming pared 5 bases from V and 2 bases from J, leaving 9 bases between. CDR3 length: 14 residues. CDR1 and CDR2 from the germline V gene are MNHEY and SVGAGI. Here the CDR3 DNA reads TGTGCCAGCAGTAAACGGAAGACTAATGAAAAACTGTTTTTT. Translated, it gives CASSKRKTNEKLFF.

This clonotype was seen ten or more times. The V and J genes are TRBV7-2 and TRBJ2-3; weak D call: TRBD2 (6 bases). V was pared by 2 bases and J by 4 bases, with 16 bases between. The CDR3 spans 16 residues. CDR1 and CDR2 from the germline V gene are SGHTA and FQGNSA. In nucleotides, the CDR3 is TGTGCCAGCAGCTTAACGTGGGAGGCCGCGGCAGATACGCAGTATTTT. Residues: CASSLTWEAAADTQYF. Looking up the rest from reference TRBV7-2 and TRBJ2-3 gives the full variable domain: GAGVSQSPSNKVTEKGKDVELRCDPISGHTALYWYRQSLGQGLEFLIYFQGNSAPDKSGLPSDRFSAERTGGSVSTLTIQRTQQEDSAVYLCASSLTWEAAADTQYFGPGTRLTVL.

In this sample, this clonotype turned up many times. This chain joins TRBV25-1 and TRBJ1-5; no reliable D call. The CDR3 extends over 14 amino acids. V was cut by 2 bases and J by 3 bases, with 8 bases left in between. Germline V gene sequence: CDR1 MGHDK, CDR2 SYGVNS. The CDR3 sequence is CASSEPGNNQPQHF. CDR3 nucleotide sequence: TGTGCCAGCAGTGAACCAGGAAACAATCAGCCCCAGCATTTT.

This clonotype was counted at least ten times. The rearrangement joins TRBV5-1 to TRBJ2-1; D uncertain. The CDR3 is 12 amino acids. Germline V CDR1 and CDR2: SGHRS, YFSETQ. Trimming removed 1 base from V and 7 bases from J, with 6 bases in between. The CDR3 coding sequence is TGCGCCAGCAGCTTGCCTGCGAATGAGCAGTTCTTC. Encoded protein: CASSLPANEQFF.

In its sample, this clonotype was seen many times. The chain employs TRBV4-3 and TRBJ2-1; TRBD2 matches at 9 bases. J was trimmed by 3 bases and V by 0 bases; bases with no gene match: 3. The CDR3 loop spans 16 amino acids. Germline CDR1 is LGHNA and CDR2 is YSLEER. CDR3 in amino acids: CASSQDASGNYNEQFF. The DNA of the CDR3 is TGCGCCAGCAGCCAAGATGCTAGCGGGAACTACAATGAGCAGTTCTTC.

This sequence joins TRBV10-3 and TRBJ1-4, with 9 bases aligning to TRBD1. Germline assignment: CDR1 ENHRY and CDR2 SYGVKD. This CDR3 spans 12 amino acids. V shed 7 bases and J 8 bases; nucleotides not matched to a gene: 2. The CDR3 region is CAITDRGEKLFF. The DNA for the CDR3 is TGTGCCATCACGGACAGGGGCGAAAAACTGTTTTTT.

This clonotype has a count of ten or more. The V gene is TRBV12-3 or TRBV12-4, the J gene TRBJ2-5; D is uncertain. The CDR3 runs to 14 residues. With 5 bases removed from V and 5 bases from J, the gap between germline ends came to 15 bases. CDR3 residues: CASSGIGFRETQYF. The DNA for the CDR3 is TGTGCCAGCAGTGGAATAGGGTTTCGGGAGACCCAGTACTTC.

This clonotype has a count of ten or more. The chain has TRBV12-3 or TRBV12-4 and TRBJ1-2, with no clear D. V was shortened by 1 base and J by 4 bases, with 19 bases between the two germline ends. This CDR3 spans 17 amino acids. CDR3 bases: TGTGCCAGCAGTTTAGAAGGGTCGTGGCAGGCAGGCTATGGCTACACCTTC. Its protein product is CASSLEGSWQAGYGYTF.

This clonotype was counted ten times or more. This sequence joins TRBV18 and TRBJ1-3; 8 bases fit TRBD1. CDR3 size: 15 residues. V lost 3 bases and J lost 1; bases outside the gene matches: 2. From germline, CDR1 is KGHSH and CDR2 LQKENI. CDR3 loop: CASSPNRGSGNTIYF. CDR3 in DNA: TGTGCCAGCTCACCTAACAGGGGGTCTGGAAACACCATATATTTT.

V and J are TRBV10-2 and TRBJ1-5, with D perhaps matching TRBD1 (6 bases). Germline V gene lookup returns CDR1 WSHSY and CDR2 SAAADI. The CDR3 is 14 amino acids. The V end was cut by 8 bases, the J end by 2 bases, with 13 bases between. CDR3: CASGHREGNQPQHF. For the CDR3, the DNA is TGCGCCAGCGGCCACAGGGAGGGCAATCAGCCCCAGCATTTT.